The rows below give T cell receptor beta chains drawn from one sample of a study of blood T cell repertoires in COVID-19. TCRdb's copy holds only in-frame clones and misses some; the assay was immunoSEQ multiplex PCR. The repertoire consists of roughly 180,000 clones, with about 85% occurring once and the leading ten covering under 9.5%. The sequenced sample consisted of peripheral blood. These receptors were obtained from a woman in her fifties or sixties with acute or convalescent COVID-19. The CDR3 runs from the conserved cysteine through the conserved F or W. The order of the fields is D gene, V gene, J gene, clone size, CDR3 protein, CDR3 DNA. D genes are given only for firm matches. For some rows the clone size is stated as once, few or many, or as a class when expanded; others skip it.

D gene: NA
V gene: TRBV11-1
J gene: TRBJ2-1
clone size: NA
CDR3 protein: CASSKTPRSEQFF
CDR3 DNA: TGTGCCAGCAGCAAGACTCCCCGGTCTGAGCAGTTCTTC

D gene: TRBD1
V gene: TRBV6-6
J gene: TRBJ2-7
clone size: NA
CDR3 protein: CASSLPGGGQGVVGYEQYF
CDR3 DNA: TGTGCCAGCAGTCTCCCCGGAGGAGGACAGGGTGTAGTTGGGTACGAGCAGTACTTC

D gene: NA
V gene: TRBV11-2
J gene: TRBJ1-1
clone size: NA
CDR3 protein: CASNLGGRLNTEAFF
CDR3 DNA: TGTGCCAGCAACCTCGGAGGACGGCTGAACACTGAAGCTTTCTTT

D gene: NA
V gene: TRBV7-9
J gene: TRBJ1-2
clone size: NA
CDR3 protein: CASSLVRGGYTF
CDR3 DNA: TGTGCCAGCAGCTTAGTAAGGGGCGGCTACACCTTC

D gene: NA
V gene: TRBV19
J gene: TRBJ2-1
clone size: NA
CDR3 protein: CASSSYRRDSEFF
CDR3 DNA: TGTGCCAGTAGTTCGTATCGCCGGGACTCGGAGTTCTTC

D gene: TRBD1
V gene: TRBV28
J gene: TRBJ1-2
clone size: NA
CDR3 protein: CASSLGQGAGGYTF
CDR3 DNA: TGTGCCAGCAGTTTGGGACAGGGGGCGGGCGGCTACACCTTC

D gene: TRBD1
V gene: TRBV29-1
J gene: TRBJ2-1
clone size: once
CDR3 protein: CSVDYRGRGSEQFF
CDR3 DNA: TGCAGCGTTGACTACAGGGGGCGCGGGAGTGAGCAGTTCTTC

D gene: NA
V gene: TRBV5-1
J gene: TRBJ2-3
clone size: NA
CDR3 protein: CASSLEAVSGRSSTQYF
CDR3 DNA: TGCGCCAGCAGCTTGGAGGCGGTCAGCGGGCGGTCCAGTACGCAGTATTTT

D gene: NA
V gene: TRBV24-1
J gene: TRBJ1-6
clone size: once
CDR3 protein: CATSDRGSQRSSYNSPLHF
CDR3 DNA: TGTGCCACCAGTGATCGGGGGAGCCAGCGGAGCTCCTATAATTCACCCCTCCACTTT

D gene: NA
V gene: TRBV30
J gene: TRBJ1-4
clone size: NA
CDR3 protein: CAWKEAANEKLFF
CDR3 DNA: TGTGCCTGGAAAGAGGCAGCTAATGAAAAACTGTTTTTT

D gene: TRBD1
V gene: TRBV28
J gene: TRBJ1-5
clone size: NA
CDR3 protein: CASSRQGLPNQPQHF
CDR3 DNA: TGTGCCAGCAGCCGACAGGGGCTACCCAATCAGCCCCAGCATTTT

D gene: NA
V gene: TRBV5-5
J gene: TRBJ1-2
clone size: NA
CDR3 protein: CASSLNSWGYTF
CDR3 DNA: TGTGCCAGCAGCTTGAACTCTTGGGGCTACACCTTC

D gene: NA
V gene: TRBV6-5
J gene: TRBJ1-1
clone size: once
CDR3 protein: CASSYSLGGEAFF
CDR3 DNA: TGTGCCAGCAGTTACTCATTAGGGGGTGAAGCTTTCTTT

D gene: NA
V gene: TRBV27
J gene: TRBJ1-6
clone size: NA
CDR3 protein: CASRNFGQYNNSPLHF
CDR3 DNA: TGTGCCAGCAGGAATTTTGGACAGTACAATAATTCACCCCTCCACTTT

D gene: NA
V gene: TRBV14
J gene: TRBJ1-2
clone size: NA
CDR3 protein: CASSQARGYGYTF
CDR3 DNA: TGTGCCAGCAGCCAAGCCAGGGGCTATGGCTACACCTTC

D gene: NA
V gene: TRBV30
J gene: TRBJ2-1
clone size: NA
CDR3 protein: CAWSVTDNEQFF
CDR3 DNA: TGTGCCTGGAGTGTAACAGACAATGAGCAGTTCTTC

D gene: TRBD1
V gene: TRBV29-1
J gene: TRBJ1-1
clone size: NA
CDR3 protein: CSARDSLMNTEAFF
CDR3 DNA: TGCAGCGCCCGGGACAGCCTTATGAACACTGAAGCTTTCTTT

D gene: NA
V gene: TRBV6-5
J gene: TRBJ1-2
clone size: NA
CDR3 protein: CASREDRLTGYTF
CDR3 DNA: TGTGCCAGCAGGGAGGACAGACTTACAGGCTACACCTTC

D gene: NA
V gene: TRBV15
J gene: TRBJ1-3
clone size: NA
CDR3 protein: CATSSPGFSGNTIYF
CDR3 DNA: TGTGCCACCAGCAGCCCAGGGTTCTCTGGAAACACCATATATTTT

D gene: TRBD1
V gene: TRBV28
J gene: TRBJ2-2
clone size: once
CDR3 protein: CASKRTGDTGELFF
CDR3 DNA: TGTGCCAGCAAACGGACAGGGGACACCGGGGAGCTGTTTTTT

D gene: NA
V gene: TRBV9
J gene: TRBJ2-3
clone size: NA
CDR3 protein: CASSVAGITDTQYF
CDR3 DNA: TGTGCCAGCAGCGTAGCGGGGATCACAGATACGCAGTATTTT

D gene: TRBD2
V gene: TRBV29-1
J gene: TRBJ2-1
clone size: NA
CDR3 protein: CSSGLAGGHEQFF
CDR3 DNA: TGCAGCTCAGGACTAGCGGGAGGACATGAGCAGTTCTTC

D gene: TRBD2
V gene: TRBV5-1
J gene: TRBJ2-1
clone size: NA
CDR3 protein: CASSVAGVSYNEQFF
CDR3 DNA: TGCGCCAGCAGCGTAGCGGGAGTCTCCTACAATGAGCAGTTCTTC

D gene: NA
V gene: TRBV28
J gene: TRBJ1-6
clone size: few
CDR3 protein: CASNPGDSPLHF
CDR3 DNA: TGTGCCAGCAATCCAGGGGATTCACCCCTCCACTTT

D gene: NA
V gene: TRBV6-5
J gene: TRBJ1-1
clone size: NA
CDR3 protein: CASTKGANTEAFF
CDR3 DNA: TGTGCCAGCACAAAAGGGGCGAACACTGAAGCTTTCTTT

D gene: NA
V gene: TRBV28
J gene: TRBJ2-6
clone size: NA
CDR3 protein: CASRGGGSAGANVLTF
CDR3 DNA: TGTGCCAGCAGAGGGGGGGGGTCGGCTGGGGCCAACGTCCTGACTTTC

D gene: NA
V gene: TRBV20-1
J gene: TRBJ2-1
clone size: NA
CDR3 protein: CSASVRRVAIDEQFF
CDR3 DNA: TGCAGTGCTAGTGTGCGGAGGGTGGCGATCGATGAGCAGTTCTTC

D gene: NA
V gene: TRBV9
J gene: TRBJ1-3
clone size: NA
CDR3 protein: CASSVDRSGNTIYF
CDR3 DNA: TGTGCCAGCAGCGTAGATCGCTCTGGAAACACCATATATTTT

D gene: TRBD1
V gene: TRBV9
J gene: TRBJ1-5
clone size: NA
CDR3 protein: CASSGTGGPNQPQHF
CDR3 DNA: TGTGCCAGCAGCGGAACAGGGGGCCCCAATCAGCCCCAGCATTTT

D gene: TRBD1
V gene: TRBV6-1
J gene: TRBJ1-5
clone size: NA
CDR3 protein: CASSEAQGRQGAIQPQHF
CDR3 DNA: TGTGCCAGCAGTGAAGCGCAGGGCCGACAGGGGGCGATTCAGCCCCAGCATTTT

D gene: TRBD2
V gene: TRBV19
J gene: TRBJ2-5
clone size: NA
CDR3 protein: CASSRLARAQETQYF
CDR3 DNA: TGTGCCAGTAGCCGACTAGCGAGGGCCCAAGAGACCCAGTACTTC

D gene: NA
V gene: TRBV29-1
J gene: TRBJ2-1
clone size: NA
CDR3 protein: CSVVAPPGDNEQFF
CDR3 DNA: TGCAGCGTTGTGGCTCCCCCAGGGGACAATGAGCAGTTCTTC

D gene: NA
V gene: TRBV19
J gene: TRBJ1-2
clone size: NA
CDR3 protein: CASSIWTRGGYTF
CDR3 DNA: TGTGCCAGTAGTATCTGGACGCGGGGAGGCTACACCTTC

D gene: NA
V gene: TRBV12-5
J gene: TRBJ2-6
clone size: NA
CDR3 protein: CASARGNSGANVLTF
CDR3 DNA: TGTGCTAGTGCCCGGGGGAACTCTGGGGCCAACGTCCTGACTTTC

D gene: TRBD2
V gene: TRBV3-1/TRBV3-2
J gene: TRBJ2-1
clone size: NA
CDR3 protein: CASSQPSAGGLFF
CDR3 DNA: TGTGCCAGCAGCCAACCTTCGGCGGGAGGGCTGTTCTTC

D gene: TRBD1
V gene: TRBV19
J gene: TRBJ1-3
clone size: NA
CDR3 protein: CASSWDRGSGNTIYF
CDR3 DNA: TGTGCCAGTAGCTGGGACAGAGGCTCTGGAAACACCATATATTTT

D gene: NA
V gene: TRBV11-2
J gene: TRBJ2-1
clone size: NA
CDR3 protein: CASSFFALASPNEQFF
CDR3 DNA: TGTGCCAGCAGCTTTTTTGCACTAGCAAGCCCCAATGAGCAGTTCTTC

D gene: NA
V gene: TRBV27
J gene: TRBJ1-5
clone size: NA
CDR3 protein: CASSPQGSNQPQHF
CDR3 DNA: TGTGCCAGCAGTCCACAGGGAAGCAATCAGCCCCAGCATTTT

D gene: NA
V gene: TRBV28
J gene: TRBJ2-6
clone size: NA
CDR3 protein: CASIPSGSPGANVLTF
CDR3 DNA: TGTGCCAGCATACCCTCGGGGAGCCCCGGGGCCAACGTCCTGACTTTC

D gene: NA
V gene: TRBV18
J gene: TRBJ1-3
clone size: NA
CDR3 protein: CASSPVAPGNTIYF
CDR3 DNA: TGTGCCAGCTCTCCCGTAGCGCCTGGAAACACCATATATTTT

D gene: NA
V gene: TRBV7-2
J gene: TRBJ1-4
clone size: NA
CDR3 protein: CASSFGGGGEKLFF
CDR3 DNA: TGTGCCAGCAGCTTTGGAGGGGGGGGAGAAAAACTGTTTTTT

D gene: NA
V gene: TRBV10-3
J gene: TRBJ1-1
clone size: NA
CDR3 protein: CAISEPLGRGNTEAFF
CDR3 DNA: TGTGCCATCAGTGAGCCCCTGGGGCGAGGGAACACTGAAGCTTTCTTT

D gene: NA
V gene: TRBV10-1
J gene: TRBJ2-7
clone size: NA
CDR3 protein: CASSERGNAYEQYF
CDR3 DNA: TGCGCCAGCAGTGAACGAGGAAATGCCTACGAGCAGTACTTC

D gene: TRBD1
V gene: TRBV2
J gene: TRBJ1-4
clone size: NA
CDR3 protein: CASSRDRGTNEKLFF
CDR3 DNA: TGTGCCAGCAGCCGAGACAGGGGGACTAATGAAAAACTGTTTTTT

D gene: NA
V gene: TRBV6-6
J gene: TRBJ1-3
clone size: NA
CDR3 protein: CASSTGAVGNTIYF
CDR3 DNA: TGTGCCAGCAGTACGGGAGCCGTAGGAAACACCATATATTTT

D gene: NA
V gene: TRBV10-3
J gene: TRBJ1-5
clone size: NA
CDR3 protein: CAISEREGLVQHF
CDR3 DNA: TGTGCCATCAGTGAGAGGGAGGGGTTGGTCCAGCATTTT